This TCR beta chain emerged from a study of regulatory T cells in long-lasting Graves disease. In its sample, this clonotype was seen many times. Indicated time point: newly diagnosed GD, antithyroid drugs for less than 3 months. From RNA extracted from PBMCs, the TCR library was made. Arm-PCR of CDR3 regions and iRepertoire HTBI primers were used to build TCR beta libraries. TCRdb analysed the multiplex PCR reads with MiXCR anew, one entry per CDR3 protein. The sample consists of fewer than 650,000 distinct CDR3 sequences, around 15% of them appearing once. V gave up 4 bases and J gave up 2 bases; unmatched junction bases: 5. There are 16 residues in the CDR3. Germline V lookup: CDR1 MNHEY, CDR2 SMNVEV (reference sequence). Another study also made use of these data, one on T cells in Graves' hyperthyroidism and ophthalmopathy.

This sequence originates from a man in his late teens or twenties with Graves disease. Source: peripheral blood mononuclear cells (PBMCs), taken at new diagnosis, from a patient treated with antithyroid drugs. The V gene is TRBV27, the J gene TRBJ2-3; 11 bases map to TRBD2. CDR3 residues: CASSSRLAGITDTQYF. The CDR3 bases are TGTGCCAGCAGTTCCAGACTAGCGGGAATCACAGATACGCAGTATTTT.